The present TCR beta chain was sequenced within a study of cytomegalovirus exposure and HLA in healthy donors (dated by TCRdb to between 2016 and 2019). For context, the study as a whole: According to an earlier analysis of around 600 of the donors, some 180 million T cells yielded roughly 110 million unique TCR beta sequences and 276 Gb of sequence data. Approximately 300 gigabases of sequencing data and around 85 million unique TCR sequences made up an early release that covered about 640 HLA-typed donors. Among the roughly 400 genotyped donors, around 81% belonged to the genetic ancestry cluster associated with self-reported Caucasian donors. The study aimed to test whether signatures of past pathogen exposure could be identified by cataloging public T cell receptors. The study used immunosequencing to profile the T cell repertoires of more than 650 subjects and linked those repertoires to cytomegalovirus serostatus. Besides the first cohort of approximately 670 subjects, a separate validation cohort made up of roughly 120 different subjects was used. The study combined high-throughput TCR immunosequencing, statistical association of individual TCRs with disease status, and machine learning to predict cytomegalovirus infection status. A later analysis re-examined previously published TCR beta repertoires from over 500 donors and added high-resolution HLA genotyping to investigate patterns of TCR occurrence. Rather than drawing on any new phenotypic data, the later analysis identified candidate immune exposures from TCR beta sequences and the way those sequences occurred across donors. To decide whether each TCR beta V gene segment behaved as functional or pseudogenic, an earlier analysis of some 580 of the donors relied on high-throughput TCR beta sequencing. Donor age, sex, ethnicity and CMV serostatus were compiled together with the repertoire data. A later genetic analysis used genome-wide SNP genotypes for about 65% of the 666 donors, treating that subset as a discovery cohort. All discovery cohort repertoires had been generated on a single sequencing platform. Both class I and class II loci were covered by HLA typing, at four-digit resolution. The number of donors typed differed by locus, with roughly 629-640 for A, B, C, DRB1 and DQB1, 522 for DQA1, some 570 for DPA1, and over 400 for DPB1. Because of strong linkage in the cohort, roughly five DR-DQ haplotypes were treated as single units for association and clustering. Among approximately 370 genotyped donors of the cohort, an average of about 220,000 unique TCR beta nucleotide sequences was sequenced per donor, of which about 19% were non-productive. Summary of the overall study and its limitations: The 87-base-pair reads could not distinguish some IMGT-functional V segments, including TRBV6-2 and TRBV6-3, so those segments were excluded. Linkage disequilibrium might explain the correlated functional status among segregating V segments, but an unknown experimental factor could not be excluded. Three of the identified cytomegalovirus-associated TCR beta chains were confirmed in vitro to be specific for cytomegalovirus antigens. In a later analysis, several top co-occurrence clusters were reported to appear linked to parvovirus B19, influenza, CMV and Epstein-Barr virus. In a later analysis, HLA-associated TCR beta chains showed more clonal expansion and lower generation probabilities than non-associated chains that were equally common. Seventeen rarely observed V segments, including chromosome 9 orphons, were excluded from the earlier analysis of several hundred of the donors because counts were too low. The authors suggested that the approach could potentially be extended to other disease states and immunological phenotypes. A group of highly shared sequence variants was considered likely to be a technical artifact of the sequencing pipeline. The presence/absence analyses assumed that sequencing depth was roughly uniform across donors, and that assumption may not be true. Most CMV-associated TCR beta chains appeared to be HLA-restricted in a later analysis, and the HLA associations seemed to be driven largely by CMV exposure. The study listed approximately 160 TCR beta chains as associated with cytomegalovirus. A later analysis found that TCR association rates varied across HLA loci, with DRB1 alleles showing the most associated TCRs and HLA-C alleles the fewest. An association between a missense DCLRE1C variant and V-gene and J-gene trimming of TCR beta chains was found in a later genetic analysis and replicated in an independent cohort. According to a later genetic analysis, donors in an Asian-associated ancestry cluster had fewer N-insertions in productive TCRs than the approximately 610-donor mean. In both the original and validation cohorts, the classifier was reported to diagnose cytomegalovirus status with high specificity and sensitivity. Because HLA typing was unavailable for some donors at each locus, only the typed subset was used in association tests. Only TCR beta chains were sequenced in this cohort, and the absence of alpha or paired-chain data limited detectable features. CMV serostatus was the only immune exposure information available for the cohort. Most TCR sequences were observed very rarely across donors, whereas some public TCRs were present in many individuals. In an earlier analysis of some 500 of the donors, most TCR beta V segments were observed in productive rearrangements about 87% or about 30% of the time, broadly matching IMGT annotations. Specific HLA alleles were associated with 15,000 to 20,000 TCR beta sequences at a false discovery rate of 0.05 in a later analysis. When HLA alleles, especially DR and DQ, strongly co-occurred, attributing TCR associations to individual alleles was difficult. A further reported finding was that TCR beta sequences accurately predicted the HLA-A and HLA-B alleles for most subjects in the first cohort.

Receptor amplification or capture employed the immunoSEQ multiplex PCR assay. For the multiplex PCR, a mixture combining 60 forward primers for TCR Vbeta segments and 13 reverse primers for TCR Jbeta segments was used. The CDR3 region of rearranged TCR beta genes was amplified from genomic DNA by a multiplex PCR assay. On the Illumina HiSeq System, the amplified TCR beta libraries were sequenced as 87-base-pair reads. Concerning the study's data processing: Across the 640 or so repertoires, a later analysis counted tens of millions of unique TCR beta chains, roughly 11 million of which were shared by at least two donors. Raw reads were error-corrected and collapsed into unique sequences by a nearest-neighbor algorithm in which closely related sequences were merged to remove PCR and sequencing errors. CDR3 sequences were aligned to IMGT reference sequences to assign V, D and J gene segments. For a sequence to be retained, at least a six-nucleotide match to both a V gene segment and a J gene segment was required. A rearrangement counted as productive if the CDR3 had no stop codons and remained in frame with V and J, and every other rearrangement counted as non-productive. Following IMGT convention, CDR3 was defined as the stretch from the second conserved V-encoded cysteine up to the conserved J-encoded phenylalanine. The earlier analysis of 450 to 750 of the donors excluded any sequence lacking an unambiguous match to a single V gene segment. An earlier analysis of 587 of the donors classified V segments as functional when productive rearrangements were above 56.7% and as segregating when the standard deviation between donors was above 5%. A statistical classification framework was built to diagnose cytomegalovirus status from the catalog of TCR beta chain sequences. A later analysis assigned V and J genes by comparing TCR nucleotide sequences with IMGT/GENE-DB human TR gene sequences. Using the TCRdist pipeline, a later analysis assigned CDR3 sequences along with most-parsimonious VDJ recombination scenarios. In a later analysis, every TCR beta chain was defined by the combination of its CDR3 amino acid sequence and its V-gene family, and reads without a unique V-gene family were dropped. As a way to deal with suspected cross-contamination and a sequencing artifact, a later analysis dropped 592 nucleotide sequences that were highly shared and had low generation probability. For each public chain, a later analysis derived a clonal expansion index from normalized ranks of inferred template counts within each repertoire. In a later analysis, generation probabilities were computed using a VDJ recombination model fitted to out-of-frame rearrangements, and the results were checked against IGoR. A later analysis scored TCR-TCR, TCR-HLA and TCR-CMV co-occurrence with hypergeometric tests, applying a repertoire-size bias correction to TCR pairs. In a later analysis, false discovery rates were estimated by permuting HLA or CMV assignments 20 times. In a later analysis, co-occurring TCRs were grouped with DBSCAN, and TCRdist sequence similarity was added when clustering was performed within HLA-allele-positive subsets. For co-occurrence clustering, repertoires with fewer than 30,000 or more than 120,000 public chains were excluded, along with five or six repertoires with anomalous nucleotide sharing. TCRdb re-hosts the immuneACCESS table, in-frame sequences only. Its copies lack some clones; in the studies checked, an unresolved V gene accounts for under half of them, and the cause for the rest is not known. V and J calls and clone size come straight from that table; D and trimming were deduced from the DNA. Within this sample are 120,000 or so clones, with roughly 80% of them counted one time only. The ten top clones hold approximately 10% of the sample.

The junction shows trimming of 2 bases on V and 1 base on J, plus 17 bases between the germline ends. The germline V gene (reference sequence) sets CDR1 to GTSNPN and CDR2 to SVGIG. The CDR3 sequence holds 16 residues, the cysteine and phenylalanine included. Solely the CDR3 DNA is kept, with 48 bases framed from the first base. In total, about 650 healthy bone marrow donors made up the cohort. All cohort members were sampled while nominally healthy, although unrecorded immune exposures were likely present. The donor tested CMV seropositive, placing the donor among the 250 to 300 seropositive members of the cohort. Every donor gave a peripheral blood sample, and the peripheral blood mononuclear cells from that sample were used for TCR beta sequencing. Genomic DNA was extracted from the blood cell samples with the Qiagen DNeasy Blood Extraction Kit. This clone has only a few counts. It has no known antigen specificity. No clone much larger than this one lies a single base away; base qualities are absent.

The sequenced material came from PBMCs. The source is a male donor in good health and CMV-seropositive. The chain joins TRBV30 to TRBJ1-1; the D gene cannot be resolved reliably. The DNA reads as follows: TGTGCCTGGAGTCGACGGGTGAGAGGGCCGAACACTGAAGCTTTCTTT. Translated, this gives CAWSRRVRGPNTEAFF.